The 27 T cell receptor beta chains in this list originate from one sample, sequenced in a study of shared clonotypes between healthy human individuals. Clones were sequenced by immunoSEQ multiplex PCR, and TCRdb holds only the in-frame ones, with some missing. The sample yields fewer than 850,000 clones, 90% seen once. The sample taken for sequencing was memory CD8+ T cells from PBMCs. This sample's subset: CD45RO+ cells pooled with CCR7-negative TemRA cells. The receptors were gathered from a man aged 18-30 years in good health. Some clones in this sample may be carry-over from other donors' samples.

The rearrangement joins TRBV25-1 to TRBJ1-5; D possibly corresponds to TRBD1 (6 bases). Germline CDR1 MGHDK, CDR2 SYGVNS. The CDR3 length is 13 residues. The V and J ends lost 6 bases and 7 bases respectively, with 13 bases between them. CDR3 in amino acids: CASRQGLHQPQHF. The CDR3, as DNA: TGTGCCAGCAGACAGGGTTTACACCAGCCCCAGCATTTT.

The V call is TRBV15, the J call TRBJ2-5; D gene ambiguous. The CDR3 spans 15 residues. Germline loops: CDR1 LNHNV, CDR2 YYDKDF (reference sequence). Trimming took off 0 bases at V and 5 bases at J, with 13 bases between the two ends. The DNA of the CDR3 is TGTGCCACCAGCAGAGATCGGAGCCTCTTGGAGACCCAGTACTTC. Its translation is CATSRDRSLLETQYF.

The genes are TRBV7-2 and TRBJ2-7; no clear D. V dropped 4 bases and J dropped 6 bases, with 16 bases sitting between them. The germline CDR1 and CDR2 sequences are SGHTA and FQGNSA. The CDR3 spans 14 residues. DNA for the CDR3: TGTGCCAGCAGCTACTACTTAGGATCCCTCGAGCAGTACTTC. Translating it yields CASSYYLGSLEQYF.

The chain recombines TRBV10-3 with TRBJ1-2; D not certain. V lost 2 bases to trimming and J lost 4 bases, with 2 bases between them. This CDR3 has 11 residues. Germline CDR1 reads ENHRY; CDR2 reads SYGVKD. For the CDR3, the DNA is TGTGCCATCAGTGAGCGCTATGGCTACACCTTC. Its translation is CAISERYGYTF.

This chain links TRBV9 with TRBJ2-7; D is unresolved. V shed 4 bases and J shed 0 bases, with 14 bases lying between them. CDR1 is SGDLS and CDR2 is YYNGEE in the germline V gene. The CDR3 runs to 15 residues. CDR3 region: CASSPLGRISYEQYF. CDR3 nucleotides: TGTGCCAGCAGCCCCCTCGGACGGATCTCCTACGAGCAGTACTTC. The whole variable domain, remainder taken from reference TRBV9 and TRBJ2-7, is DSGVTQTPKHLITATGQRVTLRCSPRSGDLSVYWYQQSLDQGLQFLIQYYNGEERAKGNILERFSAQQFPDLHSELNLSSLELGDSALYFCASSPLGRISYEQYFGPGTRLTVT.

CDR3 nucleotides: TGTGCCACCAGCAGAGTTACGGCGGGAGGATCCTACAATGAGCAGTTCTTC. Translated: CATSRVTAGGSYNEQFF. J is TRBJ2-1 and V is TRBV15; 8 bases fit TRBD2. J lost 1 base, V lost 1 base, and 6 bases had no gene match. The germline CDR1 and CDR2 sequences are LNHNV and YYDKDF (reference sequence). The CDR3 extends over 17 amino acids.

The rearrangement uses TRBV7-6 and TRBJ2-7, with TRBD2 matching 11 bases. Germline V gene lookup returns CDR1 SGHVS and CDR2 FNYEAQ. CDR3 size: 15 residues. The ends lost 3 bases at V and 1 base at J; junction bases unmatched: 2. CDR3 nucleotides: TGTGCCAGCAGCTTTGGGACTAGCGGATCCTACGAGCAGTACTTC. This encodes CASSFGTSGSYEQYF.

The chain couples TRBV7-9 to TRBJ2-7; 8 bases line up with TRBD1. The CDR3 runs 17 residues. Germline CDR1 and CDR2: SEHNR and FQNEAQ (reference sequence). The V segment lost 4 bases and the J segment 2 bases; nucleotides outside the gene matches: 13. The CDR3 loop reads CASSWPLGQGRTYEQYF. In DNA form, the CDR3 reads TGTGCCAGCAGCTGGCCATTAGGACAGGGCCGGACCTACGAGCAGTACTTC.

The chain is built from TRBV6-5 and TRBJ2-7, with D possibly being TRBD2 (5 bases). CDR3 length: 14 amino acids. From germline, CDR1 is MNHEY and CDR2 SVGAGI. The V end lost 2 bases, the J end lost 0 bases, and 8 bases lay between the germline ends. The CDR3 region is CASSYEGYSYEQYF. In DNA form, the CDR3 reads TGTGCCAGCAGTTACGAGGGATACTCCTACGAGCAGTACTTC.

This clone was found a few times. This rearrangement joins TRBV7-9 to TRBJ1-2; D ambiguous. CDR1 SEHNR and CDR2 FQNEAQ come from the germline V gene (reference sequence). Trimming cost V 5 bases and J 8 bases, with 12 bases left between them. The CDR3 runs 12 residues. The CDR3 here is CASSPRVGGYTF. The CDR3 DNA sequence: TGTGCCAGCAGCCCGCGGGTGGGCGGCTACACCTTC.

The chain has TRBV15 and TRBJ2-7; 14 bases map to TRBD2. The CDR3 contains 17 residues. Looked up from germline, CDR1 is LNHNV and CDR2 is YYDKDF (reference sequence). V was clipped by 1 base and J by 7 bases; unmatched bases: 9. In DNA form, the CDR3 reads TGTGCCACCAGCAGAGCCCCATTGGGGACTAGCGGGAGTGAGCAGTACTTC. Encoded protein: CATSRAPLGTSGSEQYF. The full variable domain, with the rest looked up from reference TRBV15 and TRBJ2-7, is DAMVIQNPRYQVTQFGKPVTLSCSQTLNHNVMYWYQQKSSQAPKLLFHYYDKDFNNEADTPDNFQSRRPNTSFCFLDIRSPGLGDTAMYLCATSRAPLGTSGSEQYFGPGTRLTVT.

The rearrangement joins TRBV30 to TRBJ2-7; D is perhaps TRBD1 or TRBD2 (5 bases each). CDR3 length: 14 amino acids. The V and J ends lost 3 bases and 5 bases respectively, with 17 bases between them. Germline V gene sequence: CDR1 GTSNPN, CDR2 SVGIG (reference sequence). The CDR3 here is CAWSITGTHHEQYF. CDR3 bases: TGTGCCTGGAGCATAACCGGGACCCACCACGAGCAGTACTTC.

The J gene is TRBJ2-1, the V gene TRBV7-3, with 8 bases matching TRBD1. Per germline, CDR1 SGHTA and CDR2 FQGTGA. V lost 4 bases and J lost 7; bases outside the gene matches: 9. There are 15 residues in the CDR3. The CDR3 coding sequence is TGTGCCAGCAGCTCTCAGGGGGCATCGGCTAATGAGCAGTTCTTC. Translating gives CASSSQGASANEQFF. The full variable domain, rest sourced from reference TRBV7-3 and TRBJ2-1, is GAGVSQTPSNKVTEKGKYVELRCDPISGHTALYWYRQSLGQGPEFLIYFQGTGAADDSGLPNDRFFAVRPEGSVSTLKIQRTERGDSAVYLCASSSQGASANEQFFGPGTRLTVL.

The chain carries TRBV9 and TRBJ1-2, with a weak D call TRBD1 (5 bases). V lost 3 bases, J lost 12 bases, and 21 bases lay in between. This CDR3 has 14 residues. CDR1 is SGDLS, CDR2 YYNGEE, per germline. For the CDR3, the DNA is TGTGCCAGCAGCGAGGTCCAGGCCGATAGAGGGGACACCTTC. Its translation is CASSEVQADRGDTF.

The rearrangement links TRBV28 to TRBJ1-3, with a weak D call TRBD1 (6 bases). CDR3 length: 15 residues. From germline, CDR1 is MDHEN and CDR2 SYDVKM. Trimming stripped 6 bases from V and 1 base from J, with 13 bases between. In DNA, the CDR3 is TGTGCCAGCAGCCACGACAGGATTTCTGGAAACACCATATATTTT. Its translation: CASSHDRISGNTIYF.

The rearrangement joins TRBV18 to TRBJ2-5, with D perhaps being TRBD1 or TRBD2 (5 bases each). V lost 3 bases, J lost 5 bases, and 16 bases lay in between. This CDR3 region has 15 residues. Germline V gene data show CDR1 as KGHSH and CDR2 as LQKENI. CDR3 region: CASSPGRKLGETQYF. The CDR3 DNA follows: TGTGCCAGCTCACCGGGACGCAAACTGGGTGAGACCCAGTACTTC.

The chain uses TRBV29-1 and TRBJ2-3; 12 nucleotides line up with TRBD1. J lost 5 bases, V lost 7 bases, and 4 bases had no gene match. Per germline, CDR1 SQVTM and CDR2 ANQGSEA. This CDR3 comprises 13 residues. The CDR3 reads CSGGQGAGDTQYF. DNA of the CDR3: TGCAGCGGGGGACAGGGGGCGGGAGATACGCAGTATTTT.

This clone was recorded only once. The chain has TRBV29-1 and TRBJ2-7; a weak D match, TRBD1 (6 bases). The CDR3 totals 16 residues. Trimming left V 4 bases short and J 0 bases short, with 19 bases between. Germline V gives CDR1 SQVTM, CDR2 ANQGSEA. The CDR3 is CSVGGSTGDPSYEQYF. The CDR3 bases are TGCAGCGTTGGTGGCTCGACAGGCGATCCCTCCTACGAGCAGTACTTC.

The gene calls are TRBV6-1 and TRBJ1-1; D is perhaps TRBD1 (5 bases). The CDR3 is 13 amino acids. Germline CDR1 and CDR2: MNHNS and SASEGT. The ends were cut back, 6 bases at V and 6 bases at J, with 14 bases in the middle. The CDR3 DNA reads as TGTGCCAGCAGGCCGGGTGGGGGACCTGAAGCTTTCTTT. Translating it yields CASRPGGGPEAFF.

This clone appeared once. The V gene is TRBV27, the J gene TRBJ2-5; TRBD2 matches 11 bases. The CDR3 totals 14 residues. V dropped 8 bases and J dropped 5; count of bases not matched to a gene: 7. CDR1 and CDR2 from the germline V gene are MNHEY and SMNVEV (reference sequence). Here the CDR3 reads CASAASGRTETQYF. CDR3 DNA sequence: TGTGCCAGCGCCGCTAGCGGGAGGACTGAGACCCAGTACTTC.

J is TRBJ1-2 and V is TRBV5-1, with D possibly being TRBD1 (5 bases). Per germline, CDR1 SGHRS and CDR2 YFSETQ. The CDR3 sequence is 14 residues long. Trimming removed 6 bases at V and 2 bases at J, with 14 bases between. CDR3 coding DNA: TGCGCCAGCACCAGGTGGGGCGAAAACTATGGCTACACCTTC. Protein: CASTRWGENYGYTF.

The V and J genes are TRBV9 and TRBJ2-7, with 9 bases aligning to TRBD1. The junction had 10 bases not matched to a gene; V was cut back by 3 bases and J by 3 bases. The germline V gene has CDR1 SGDLS and CDR2 YYNGEE. CDR3 length: 16 amino acids. CDR3 coding DNA: TGTGCCAGCAGCGAGGGGGGTGGACAGGGGCTCTACGAGCAGTACTTC. Encoded protein: CASSEGGGQGLYEQYF.

V gene TRBV28 combines with J gene TRBJ2-3; D is possibly TRBD1 (5 bases). Germline V lookup: CDR1 MDHEN, CDR2 SYDVKM. This CDR3 spans 14 amino acids. V was cut by 7 bases and J by 3 bases, with 14 bases left in between. The CDR3 DNA sequence: TGTGCCAGCAAGATACAGGTTGGAACAGATACGCAGTATTTT. It is translated as CASKIQVGTDTQYF.

The gene calls are TRBV28 and TRBJ1-3; tentatively, D is TRBD1 (6 bases). Trimming took 6 bases from V and 2 from J, leaving 11 bases between them. The CDR3 length is 14 residues. Germline V gives CDR1 MDHEN, CDR2 SYDVKM. CDR3 DNA sequence: TGTGCCAGCAGGCCGACAGGTGCTGGAAACACCATATATTTT. Its protein is CASRPTGAGNTIYF.

In nucleotides, the CDR3 is TGTGCCACCTTGAAAGGTGGTAATGAGCAGTTCTTC. Translating gives CATLKGGNEQFF. The genes are TRBV28 and TRBJ2-1; D ambiguous. The germline gives CDR1 MDHEN, CDR2 SYDVKM. CDR3 size: 12 residues. V lost 10 bases, J lost 7 bases, and 14 bases lay in between.

The rearrangement uses TRBV19 and TRBJ1-4, with no clear D. This CDR3 is 17 amino acids long. Trimming removed 0 bases at V and 2 bases at J, with 13 bases between. The V gene's germline CDR1 is LNHDA and CDR2 SQIVND (reference sequence). The CDR3, as DNA: TGTGCCAGTAGTATAGATCACGGGCGTCTGACTAATGAAAAACTGTTTTTT. This translates into CASSIDHGRLTNEKLFF. Full variable domain (remainder filled in from reference TRBV19 and TRBJ1-4): DGGITQSPKYLFRKEGQNVTLSCEQNLNHDAMYWYRQDPGQGLRLIYYSQIVNDFQKGDIAEGYSVSREKKESFPLTVTSAQKNPTAFYLCASSIDHGRLTNEKLFFGSGTQLSVL.

V gene TRBV5-4 combines with J gene TRBJ2-2; tentative D call: TRBD2 (5 bases). With 2 bases removed from V and 4 bases from J, the gap between germline ends came to 9 bases. This CDR3 has 14 residues. Germline V CDR1 and CDR2: SGHNT, YYREEE (reference sequence). This CDR3 is CASSFRERTGELFF. The CDR3 DNA reads as TGTGCCAGCAGCTTTAGGGAGCGCACCGGGGAGCTGTTTTTT.